This TCR beta chain was observed in a study of T cells generated in artificial thymic organoids (dated by TCRdb to about 2017). As for the study more broadly: In some experiments, thymic T cells were further FACS-purified to deplete CD4 immature single positive or double positive precursors. The study compared TCR alpha and beta CDR3 repertoires of CD8 single positive T cells derived from in vitro artificial thymic organoids with the repertoires of thymic and peripheral blood naive CD8 T cells. The displayed repertoire sequencing data were described as being representative of three independent experiments.

Summary of the overall study and its limitations: Organoid-derived CD8 single positive T cells showed physiological TCR clonotype diversity comparable to thymic and blood naive CD8 T cells.

Primary CD8+ T cells were enriched with magnetic beads using the Miltenyi CD8+ T cell Isolation Kit. Before RNA extraction, CD3+TCRalphabeta+CD8 single positive T cells from organoids and thymus were sorted by FACS. For each sample, total RNA was purified from approximately 40,000 to 200,000 sorted cells using the RNeasy Micro kit, and RNA quality was assessed on an Agilent RNA 6000 Nano chip. Thymic fragments were dissected, disrupted by pipetting and passed through a 70 um strainer to release thymocytes. This clonotype is medium-sized (0.01 to 0.1%) in terms of sample share. Which antigen it targets is not known. Base qualities are not recorded, but no much larger clone differs from it by a single base. Taken from cysteine to phenylalanine, the CDR3 has 12 residues. The read is trimmed to its CDR3 DNA, 36 bases read in frame from base 1. CDR1 and CDR2 (SGHRS, YFSETQ) derive from the germline V gene. The junction carries 5 bases between V and J, which are trimmed by 3 bases and 4 bases respectively.

Separate semi-nested PCR amplifications were run for the TCRalpha and TCRbeta libraries, using Advantage 2 and reverse primers located in the TRAC or TRBC constant regions. Between about 3 and 500 ng of total RNA was used as input for first-strand cDNA synthesis. The TCR cDNA libraries were generated by 5'-RACE using the SMARTer PCR cDNA Synthesis kit, with a poly-dT primer driving first-strand synthesis. Semi-nested constant-region reverse primers carried 5-nucleotide sample-specific barcodes, and products were cleaned with the Zymo DNA Clean and Concentrator-5 kit. As many as ten barcoded samples were combined into a pool, ligated to Illumina adaptors, and sequenced on an Illumina MiSeq as 2 x 150 bp paired-end reads. The authors' pipeline ran thus. After demultiplexing, reads were aligned with BLAT to a custom library containing all human TRAV, TRAJ, TRBV, TRBD and TRBJ combinations from IMGT. The best BLAT hits were picked using pslCDnaFilter (-maxAligns=1, -ignoreIntrons), and custom Perl scripts were used to calculate clonotype frequencies. The public reads were quality trimmed at Q25 with fastp and then assembled into clones with MiXCR by TCRdb, keeping productive beta chains. Every distinct CDR3 protein forms one entry, paired with its most common genes and DNA. These V and J calls derive from TCRdb rather than the authors' analysis. This sample gives some 2,500 distinct CDR3 sequences in total; over 9% of them show up just once. The biggest ten clones account for less than 3% of the sample.

The chain joins TRBV5-1 to TRBJ2-1, with the D gene too uncertain to name. The sequence came from a human donor who gave cord blood stem cells for thymic organoid culture, a cardiac surgery patient who gave postnatal thymus, or a blood donor (not recorded which). Input material: naive CD8+ T cells from the thymus. Sample cell subset or site, as interpreted from the label and publication: CD3+TCRalphabeta+CD8SP T cells; for blood, CD45RO-CCR7+ naive CD8+ T cells. The CDR3 here reads CASSSDYNEQFF. In nucleotide form, the sequence is TGCGCCAGCAGCTCTGATTACAATGAGCAGTTCTTC.